The clone carrying this T cell receptor (beta chain) was seen a few times. Its antigen is not known. Alongside a J-beta primer mix, a sample-barcoded 5' primer served in a second PCR lasting about 7 to 12 cycles. Each CDR3 protein gets one entry after TCRdb re-called the 5' RACE reads with MiXCR. The table shows approximately 1,100,000 distinct CDR3 sequences, with 45% occurring only once. Samples each had at least 6 micrograms of total RNA extracted. This sample stems from a study of blood T cells in healthy people across ages. Notes on the study in general: It was held that diversity estimates obtained from one million T cells represented underestimates. Per million T cells, TCR beta diversity dropped roughly linearly as age increased.

This CDR3 spans 13 amino acids. V was pared by 4 bases and J by 6 bases, with 13 bases between. Per germline, CDR1 SGHRS and CDR2 YFSETQ. The chain combines TRBV5-1 with TRBJ2-5; D gene uncertain. Sequenced sample: blood. The TCR comes from a woman aged 55-70 years in good health. CDR3 amino acids: CASSNGGAQTQYF. CDR3 bases: TGCGCCAGCAGCAACGGCGGAGCCCAGACCCAGTACTTC.